Listed below are T cell receptor beta chains from one sample, sequenced in a study of blood T cell repertoires in COVID-19. The assay was immunoSEQ multiplex PCR, and TCRdb's table has in-frame clones only and misses some. This sample has about 200,000 clones, with 92% found just once. Sequences were obtained from peripheral blood. Receptors originate from a man aged 25-40 years with acute or convalescent COVID-19. Both conserved end residues are part of each CDR3. A D gene is named only where the DNA matches it firmly. Clone size, where shown, is once, few, many, or a class for clones that have expanded.

abundance: .
d_gene: TRBD1
v_gene: TRBV30
j_gene: TRBJ2-7
CDR3aa: CAWTRQGGSYEQYF
CDR3nt: TGTGCCTGGACCAGACAGGGGGGATCCTACGAGCAGTACTTC

abundance: .
d_gene: .
v_gene: TRBV4-1
j_gene: TRBJ1-5
CDR3aa: CASSQDRVGSNQPQHF
CDR3nt: TGCGCCAGCAGCCAAGATCGGGTCGGGAGCAATCAGCCCCAGCATTTT

abundance: .
d_gene: TRBD1
v_gene: TRBV27
j_gene: TRBJ2-7
CDR3aa: CASSLGQGRIVYEQYF
CDR3nt: TGTGCCAGCAGTTTAGGACAGGGTCGGATTGTCTACGAGCAGTACTTC

abundance: .
d_gene: .
v_gene: TRBV18
j_gene: TRBJ2-7
CDR3aa: CASSPRVESGYEQYF
CDR3nt: TGTGCCAGCTCACCAAGAGTTGAGTCGGGCTACGAGCAGTACTTC

abundance: once
d_gene: TRBD2
v_gene: TRBV27
j_gene: TRBJ2-1
CDR3aa: CASSSGLGTNEQFF
CDR3nt: TGTGCCAGCAGTTCCGGACTAGGGACCAATGAGCAGTTCTTC

abundance: .
d_gene: .
v_gene: TRBV11-3
j_gene: TRBJ1-1
CDR3aa: CASSLGGQRITEAFF
CDR3nt: TGTGCCAGCAGCTTAGGAGGACAGCGAATAACTGAAGCTTTCTTT

abundance: .
d_gene: .
v_gene: TRBV11-3
j_gene: TRBJ2-7
CDR3aa: CASSLSQDYEQYF
CDR3nt: TGTGCCAGCAGCTTAAGCCAAGACTACGAGCAGTACTTC

abundance: few
d_gene: .
v_gene: TRBV7-9
j_gene: TRBJ1-4
CDR3aa: CAGQQNEKLFF
CDR3nt: TGTGCCGGTCAACAAAATGAAAAACTGTTTTTT

abundance: .
d_gene: .
v_gene: TRBV25-1
j_gene: TRBJ2-3
CDR3aa: CASSEASTDTQYF
CDR3nt: TGTGCCAGCAGTGAGGCCAGCACAGATACGCAGTATTTT

abundance: few
d_gene: TRBD1
v_gene: TRBV28
j_gene: TRBJ1-5
CDR3aa: CASSLTGEWRQPQHF
CDR3nt: TGTGCCAGCAGTTTGACAGGGGAGTGGAGACAGCCCCAGCATTTT

abundance: .
d_gene: .
v_gene: TRBV18
j_gene: TRBJ1-3
CDR3aa: CASSQPEARNTIYF
CDR3nt: TGTGCCAGCTCACAACCTGAAGCTCGAAACACCATATATTTT

abundance: .
d_gene: .
v_gene: TRBV6-5
j_gene: TRBJ2-2
CDR3aa: CASGRNTGELFF
CDR3nt: TGTGCCAGCGGGAGGAACACCGGGGAGCTGTTTTTT

abundance: .
d_gene: .
v_gene: TRBV12-3/TRBV12-4
j_gene: TRBJ1-5
CDR3aa: CASSSDIFQPQHF
CDR3nt: TGTGCCAGCAGTTCCGACATTTTTCAGCCCCAGCATTTT

abundance: .
d_gene: .
v_gene: TRBV27
j_gene: TRBJ2-5
CDR3aa: CASSFSPPAGGETQYF
CDR3nt: TGTGCCAGCAGTTTCTCCCCCCCAGCCGGGGGAGAGACCCAGTACTTC

abundance: .
d_gene: .
v_gene: TRBV19
j_gene: TRBJ2-2
CDR3aa: CASSTGPGELFF
CDR3nt: TGTGCCAGTAGTACCGGTCCCGGGGAGCTGTTTTTT

abundance: .
d_gene: .
v_gene: TRBV28
j_gene: TRBJ2-7
CDR3aa: CASRYPNTGTEQYF
CDR3nt: TGTGCCAGCAGGTACCCCAACACAGGGACCGAGCAGTACTTC

abundance: once
d_gene: TRBD2
v_gene: TRBV27
j_gene: TRBJ2-7
CDR3aa: CASSLWAGEEQYF
CDR3nt: TGTGCCAGCAGTTTATGGGCGGGGGAGGAGCAGTACTTC